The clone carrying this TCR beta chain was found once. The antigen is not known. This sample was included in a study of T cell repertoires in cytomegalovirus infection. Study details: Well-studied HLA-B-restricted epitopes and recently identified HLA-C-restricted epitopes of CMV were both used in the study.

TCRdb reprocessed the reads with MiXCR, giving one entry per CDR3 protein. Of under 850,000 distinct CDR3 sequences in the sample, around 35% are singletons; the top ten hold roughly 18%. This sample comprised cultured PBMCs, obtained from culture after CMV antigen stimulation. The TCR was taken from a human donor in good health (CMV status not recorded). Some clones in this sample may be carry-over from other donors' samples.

The chain's CDR3 is CASFPGTGLMAEAFF. The DNA for the CDR3 is TGTGCCAGCTTCCCCGGGACAGGCCTTATGGCTGAAGCTTTCTTT. The chain has TRBV18 and TRBJ1-1, with 8 bases identical to TRBD1. This CDR3 has 15 amino acids. V lost 7 bases, J lost 6 bases, and 13 bases stayed unmatched. Germline CDR1 is KGHSH and CDR2 is LQKENI. Based on the CDR3 plus reference TRBV18 and TRBJ1-1, the full variable domain is NAGVMQNPRHLVRRRGQEARLRCSPMKGHSHVYWYRQLPEEGLKFMVYLQKENIIDESGMPKERFSAEFPKEGPSILRIQQVVRGDSAAYFCASFPGTGLMAEAFFGQGTRLTVV.